This TCR beta chain stems from a study of T cell changes during pregnancy in multiple sclerosis. Data came from immunoSEQ multiplex PCR; TCRdb stores just in-frame clones and leaves some out. The table includes about 64,000 clones, 80% to 95% detected once. The V end was cut by 7 bases, the J end by 3 bases, with 12 bases between. Germline V CDR1 and CDR2: SQVTM, ANQGSEA. This CDR3 comprises 12 residues. The origin of this receptor is a female donor in good health, enrolled as a control in a pregnancy study. The specimen comprised peripheral blood, sampled in the second trimester of pregnancy. This sequence joins TRBV29-1 and TRBJ1-1; D gene unclear. The CDR3 region is CSGRMRDTEAFF. The CDR3 nucleotides are TGCAGCGGGAGAATGAGGGACACTGAAGCTTTCTTT.